The subject of this entry is one TCR beta chain. Germline CDR1 reads MDHEN; CDR2 reads SYDVKM. This CDR3 comprises 13 residues. Trimming pared 3 bases from V and 2 bases from J, leaving 7 bases between. The sample comes from a study of blood T cell repertoires in COVID-19. Whole-study context: Sources were T cells, B-cell-depleted T cells, or PBMCs; the material itself was cDNA or gDNA.

Here immunoSEQ multiplex PCR was the method, and the copy in TCRdb shows in-frame clones only, minus some. Among about 81,000 clones listed, more than 75% were seen once. Material: peripheral blood. The chain carries TRBV28 and TRBJ1-2, with TRBD1 as a possible D gene (5 bases). The receptor comes from a human donor in a cohort sampled during active COVID-19. Here the CDR3 DNA reads TGTGCCAGCAGTTTTAGGGGCAACTATGGCTACACCTTC. Its translation is CASSFRGNYGYTF.